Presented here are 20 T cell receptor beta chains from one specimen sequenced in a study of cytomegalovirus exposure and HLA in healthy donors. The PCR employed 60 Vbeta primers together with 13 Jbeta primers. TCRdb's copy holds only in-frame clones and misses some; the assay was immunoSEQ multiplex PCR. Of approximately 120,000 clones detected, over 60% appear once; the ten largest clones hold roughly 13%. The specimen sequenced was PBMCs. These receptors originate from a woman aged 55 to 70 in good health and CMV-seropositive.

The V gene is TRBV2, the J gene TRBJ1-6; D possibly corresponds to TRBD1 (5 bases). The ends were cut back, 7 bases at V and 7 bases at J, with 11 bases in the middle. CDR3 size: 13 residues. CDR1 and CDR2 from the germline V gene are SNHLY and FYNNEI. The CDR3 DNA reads TGTGCCAGCAACACGCCAGGGAATTCACCCCTCCACTTT. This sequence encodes CASNTPGNSPLHF.

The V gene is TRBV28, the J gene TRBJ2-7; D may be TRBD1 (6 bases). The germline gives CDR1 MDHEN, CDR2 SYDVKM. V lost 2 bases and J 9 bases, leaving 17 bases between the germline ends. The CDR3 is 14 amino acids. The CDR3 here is CASSLGGPGVRQYF. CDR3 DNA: TGTGCCAGCAGTTTAGGGGGCCCAGGGGTTCGGCAGTACTTC.

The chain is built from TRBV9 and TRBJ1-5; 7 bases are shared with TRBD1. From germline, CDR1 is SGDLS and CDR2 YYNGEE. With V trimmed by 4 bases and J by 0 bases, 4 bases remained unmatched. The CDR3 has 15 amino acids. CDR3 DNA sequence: TGTGCCAGCAGCAAGGACAGGTATAGCAATCAGCCCCAGCATTTT. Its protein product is CASSKDRYSNQPQHF.

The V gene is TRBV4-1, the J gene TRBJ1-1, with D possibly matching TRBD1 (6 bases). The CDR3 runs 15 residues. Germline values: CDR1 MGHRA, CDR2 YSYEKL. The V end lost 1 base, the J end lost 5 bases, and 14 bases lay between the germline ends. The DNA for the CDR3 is TGCGCCAGCAGCCAAGGGGTAGGGAGGGGGACTGAAGCTTTCTTT. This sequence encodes CASSQGVGRGTEAFF.

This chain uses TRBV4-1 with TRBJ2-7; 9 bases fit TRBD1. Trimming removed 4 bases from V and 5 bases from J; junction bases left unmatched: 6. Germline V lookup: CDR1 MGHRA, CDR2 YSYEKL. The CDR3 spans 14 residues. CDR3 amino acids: CASSPGTGSDEQYF. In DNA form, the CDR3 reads TGCGCCAGCAGCCCTGGGACAGGGAGCGACGAGCAGTACTTC.

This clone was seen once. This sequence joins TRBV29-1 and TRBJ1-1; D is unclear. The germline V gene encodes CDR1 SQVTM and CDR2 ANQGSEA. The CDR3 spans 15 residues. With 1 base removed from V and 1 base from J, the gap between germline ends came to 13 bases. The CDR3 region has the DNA TGCAGCGTTGAAGGAGGCCCCGGCAAGAACACTGAAGCTTTCTTT. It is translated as CSVEGGPGKNTEAFF.

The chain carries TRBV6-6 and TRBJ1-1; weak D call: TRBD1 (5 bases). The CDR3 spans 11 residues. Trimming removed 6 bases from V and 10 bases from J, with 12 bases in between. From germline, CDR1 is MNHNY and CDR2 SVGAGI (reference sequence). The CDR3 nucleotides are TGTGCCAGCAGGGAGGGGTTTGGAGCTTTCTTT. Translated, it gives CASREGFGAFF.

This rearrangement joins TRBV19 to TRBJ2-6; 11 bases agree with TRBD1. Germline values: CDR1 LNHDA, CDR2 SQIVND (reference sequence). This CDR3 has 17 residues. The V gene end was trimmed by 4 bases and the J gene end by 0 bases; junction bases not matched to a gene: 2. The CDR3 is CASSRGTGGSGANVLTF. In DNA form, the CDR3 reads TGTGCCAGTAGTAGAGGGACAGGGGGCTCTGGGGCCAACGTCCTGACTTTC.

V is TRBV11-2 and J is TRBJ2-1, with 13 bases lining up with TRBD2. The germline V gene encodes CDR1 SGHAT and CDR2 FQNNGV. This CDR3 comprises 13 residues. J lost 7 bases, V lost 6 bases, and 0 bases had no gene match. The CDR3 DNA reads TGTGCCAGCAGGGGACTAGCGGGAAATGAGCAGTTCTTC. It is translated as CASRGLAGNEQFF.

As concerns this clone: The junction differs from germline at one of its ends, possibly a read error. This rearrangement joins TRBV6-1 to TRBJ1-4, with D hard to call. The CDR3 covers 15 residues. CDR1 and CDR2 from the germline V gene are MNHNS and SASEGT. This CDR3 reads CASSWAPASNEKPFF. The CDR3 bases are TGTGCCAGCAGTTGGGCCCCCGCTTCTAATGAAAAACCGTTTTTT.

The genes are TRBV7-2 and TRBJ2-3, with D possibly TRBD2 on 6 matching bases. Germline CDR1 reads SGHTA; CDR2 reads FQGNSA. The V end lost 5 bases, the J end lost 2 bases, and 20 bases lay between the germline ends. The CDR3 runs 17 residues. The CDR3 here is CASSRRRAGTLTDTQYF. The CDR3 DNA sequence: TGTGCCAGCAGCCGCCGCAGAGCGGGTACCCTCACAGATACGCAGTATTTT.

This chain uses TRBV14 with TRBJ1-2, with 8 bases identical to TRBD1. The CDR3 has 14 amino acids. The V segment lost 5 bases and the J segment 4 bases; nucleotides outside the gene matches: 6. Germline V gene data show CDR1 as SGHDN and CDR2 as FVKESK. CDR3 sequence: CASSGLTGVYGYTF. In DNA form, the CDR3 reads TGTGCCAGCAGCGGCCTGACAGGGGTCTATGGCTACACCTTC.

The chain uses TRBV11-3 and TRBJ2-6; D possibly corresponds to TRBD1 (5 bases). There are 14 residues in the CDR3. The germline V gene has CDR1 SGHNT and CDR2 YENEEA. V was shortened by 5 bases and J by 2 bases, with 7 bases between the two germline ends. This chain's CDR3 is CASSQGAGANVLTF. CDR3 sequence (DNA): TGTGCCAGCAGCCAGGGCGCTGGGGCCAACGTCCTGACTTTC. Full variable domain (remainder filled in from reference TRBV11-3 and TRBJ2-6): EAGVVQSPRYKIIEKKQPVAFWCNPISGHNTLYWYLQNLGQGPELLIRYENEEAVDDSQLPKDRFSAERLKGVDSTLKIQPAELGDSAVYLCASSQGAGANVLTFGAGSRLTVL.

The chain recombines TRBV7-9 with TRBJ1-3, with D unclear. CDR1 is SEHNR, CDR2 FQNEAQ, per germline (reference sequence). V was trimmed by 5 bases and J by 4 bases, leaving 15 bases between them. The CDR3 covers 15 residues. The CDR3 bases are TGTGCCAGCAGCCCCCCCGCGGGGATCGGAAACACCATATATTTT. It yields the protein CASSPPAGIGNTIYF.

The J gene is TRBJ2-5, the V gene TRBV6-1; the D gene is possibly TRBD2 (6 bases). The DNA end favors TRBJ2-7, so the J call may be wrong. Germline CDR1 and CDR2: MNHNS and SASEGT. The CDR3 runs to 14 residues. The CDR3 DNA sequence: TGTGCCAGCGACTCCAGCGGGTACTTCTACGAGCAGTACTTC. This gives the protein CASDSSGYFYEQYF.

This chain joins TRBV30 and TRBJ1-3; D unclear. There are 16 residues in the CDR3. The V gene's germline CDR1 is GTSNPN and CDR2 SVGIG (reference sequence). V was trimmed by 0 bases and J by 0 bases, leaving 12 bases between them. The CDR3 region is CAWSVFGSHSGNTIYF. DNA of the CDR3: TGTGCCTGGAGTGTCTTCGGGTCCCACTCTGGAAACACCATATATTTT.

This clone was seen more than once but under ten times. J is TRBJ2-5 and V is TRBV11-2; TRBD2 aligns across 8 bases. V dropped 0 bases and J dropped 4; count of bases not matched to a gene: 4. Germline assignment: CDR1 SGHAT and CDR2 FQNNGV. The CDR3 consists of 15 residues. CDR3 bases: TGTGCCAGCAGCTTAGAGAGGACTAGCAGAGAGACCCAGTACTTC. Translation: CASSLERTSRETQYF.

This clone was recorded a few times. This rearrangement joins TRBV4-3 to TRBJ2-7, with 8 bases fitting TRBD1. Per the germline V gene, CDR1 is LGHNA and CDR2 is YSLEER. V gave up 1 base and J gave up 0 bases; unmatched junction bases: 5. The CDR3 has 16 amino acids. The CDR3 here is CASSQGVGTGSYEQYF. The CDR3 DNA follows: TGCGCCAGCAGCCAAGGTGTAGGGACAGGCTCCTACGAGCAGTACTTC.

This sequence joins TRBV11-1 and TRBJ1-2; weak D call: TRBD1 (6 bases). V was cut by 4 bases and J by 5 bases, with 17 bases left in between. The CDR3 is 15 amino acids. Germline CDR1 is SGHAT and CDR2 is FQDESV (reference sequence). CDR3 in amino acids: CASSSRETGRYGYTF. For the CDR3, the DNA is TGTGCCAGCAGCTCCCGGGAAACAGGGCGGTATGGCTACACCTTC.

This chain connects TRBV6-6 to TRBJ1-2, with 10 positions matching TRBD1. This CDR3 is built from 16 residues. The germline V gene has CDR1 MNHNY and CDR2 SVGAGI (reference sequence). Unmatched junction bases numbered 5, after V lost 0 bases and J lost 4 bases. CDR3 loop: CASSYSTTGGSYGYTF. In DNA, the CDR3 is TGTGCCAGCAGTTACTCGACGACAGGGGGCAGCTATGGCTACACCTTC.